The 20 T cell receptor beta chains in this list originate from one sample, sequenced in a study of T-cell reconstitution after alpha-beta-depleted transplantation in children (dated by TCRdb to between 2015 and 2016). According to the study, the label for this sample's treatment or condition signals: allogeneic hematopoietic cell transplantation with graft depleted of TCRalphabeta T cells and CD19 B cells. Libraries came from PCR. TCRdb records Illumina HiSeq 2500 as the sequencer. Molecular barcoding was employed in the preparation of TCR libraries, with unique molecular identifiers being used to normalize TCRbeta repertoire quantification. The raw public reads went through TCRdb reprocessing: fastp at Q25, MiXCR clone calling, in-frame beta chains kept. CDR3 protein duplicates are merged, each entry listing the most common genes and DNA. The sample has a few hundred thousand distinct CDR3 sequences on record, about a quarter of them singletons. The ten largest clonotypes hold more than 2% of the sample.

This sample comprised PBMCs, obtained before TCRalphabeta/CD19-depleted stem cell transplant. The receptors come from a girl aged 2-10 years with Fanconi anemia, due to receive a stem cell transplant.

This clonotype was detected many times. V usage is TRBV29-1 and J usage is TRBJ1-2; D ambiguous. Germline loops: CDR1 SQVTM, CDR2 ANQGSEA. V was pared by 4 bases and J by 3 bases, with 18 bases between. The CDR3 length is 15 residues. Here the CDR3 reads CSVVALRVSHYGYTF. The CDR3 DNA follows: TGCAGCGTTGTTGCCCTACGGGTCTCTCACTATGGCTACACCTTC.

The genes are TRBV6-4 and TRBJ1-6, with D possibly being TRBD1 (6 bases). CDR3 length: 14 amino acids. CDR1 is MRHNA, CDR2 SNTAGT, per germline. V was shortened by 6 bases and J by 10 bases, with 16 bases between the two germline ends. CDR3 in amino acids: CASRTFPDSSPLHF. The CDR3 DNA sequence: TGTGCCAGCAGAACCTTTCCGGACAGCTCACCCCTCCACTTT.

This chain links TRBV28 with TRBJ2-1; 9 bases align to TRBD1. Germline lookup yields CDR1 MDHEN and CDR2 SYDVKM. V was clipped by 6 bases and J by 4 bases; unmatched bases: 13. The CDR3 extends over 17 amino acids. In DNA, the CDR3 is TGTGCCAGCAGAGAACTACAGGGGGCCCTCTTTTACAATGAGCAGTTCTTC. It is translated as CASRELQGALFYNEQFF. The full variable domain, its missing parts supplied by reference TRBV28 and TRBJ2-1, is DVKVTQSSRYLVKRTGEKVFLECVQDMDHENMFWYRQDPGLGLRLIYFSYDVKMKEKGDIPEGYSVSREKKERFSLILESASTNQTSMYLCASRELQGALFYNEQFFGPGTRLTVL.

This clonotype was counted many times. V and J are TRBV20-1 and TRBJ1-5; D unclear. CDR1 and CDR2 from the germline V gene are DFQATT and SNEGSKA (reference sequence). V gave up 6 bases and J gave up 0 bases, with 12 bases separating them. The CDR3 sequence is 14 residues long. In DNA form, the CDR3 reads TGCAGTGCCCGACGGGGAAATAGCAATCAGCCCCAGCATTTT. This encodes CSARRGNSNQPQHF.

In its sample, this clonotype was seen many times. The chain employs TRBV6-5 and TRBJ2-7; TRBD1 matches at 7 bases. With 6 bases clipped from V and 3 bases from J, the junction kept 8 bases outside the gene matches. CDR1 and CDR2 from the germline V gene are MNHEY and SVGAGI. This CDR3 has 14 amino acids. The CDR3 region is CASRWDRVSYEQYF. CDR3 bases: TGTGCCAGCAGATGGGACAGAGTCAGCTACGAGCAGTACTTC.

This clonotype was found a few times. The chain uses TRBV20-1 and TRBJ2-7, with a weak D call TRBD1 (6 bases). Germline V gene data show CDR1 as DFQATT and CDR2 as SNEGSKA (reference sequence). Trimming removed 3 bases from V and 4 bases from J, with 16 bases in between. The CDR3 is 14 amino acids. The CDR3 DNA is TGCAGTGCTAGTTGGAGCGGAGACAGGTACGAGCAGTACTTC. Residues: CSASWSGDRYEQYF.

CDR3 DNA: TGTGCCAGCAGTTTGGGTGAATTAGAGCAGTACTTC. Translating gives CASSLGELEQYF. The V gene is TRBV28, the J gene TRBJ2-7, with unresolved D. V lost 3 bases to trimming and J lost 7 bases, with 10 bases between them. Germline V lookup: CDR1 MDHEN, CDR2 SYDVKM. There are 12 residues in the CDR3.

CDR3 nucleotides: TGTGCCAGCTCCAGAACACAGGGGTTAGAAGCTTTCTTT. It encodes CASSRTQGLEAFF. The chain joins TRBV18 to TRBJ1-1; 7 nucleotides align to TRBD1. The J segment lost 8 bases and the V segment lost 6 bases, leaving 9 bases of the junction unmatched. In germline, CDR1 is KGHSH, CDR2 LQKENI. This CDR3 has 13 amino acids. The whole variable domain, remainder taken from reference TRBV18 and TRBJ1-1, is NAGVMQNPRHLVRRRGQEARLRCSPMKGHSHVYWYRQLPEEGLKFMVYLQKENIIDESGMPKERFSAEFPKEGPSILRIQQVVRGDSAAYFCASSRTQGLEAFFGQGTRLTVV.

The sample holds a few counts of this clonotype. At one end the junction does not follow the germline gene, possibly because of a read error. This chain links TRBV25-1 with TRBJ2-2, with 8 bases that match TRBD2. This CDR3 has 15 residues. Germline CDR1 MGHDK, CDR2 SYGVNS. CDR3 region: CASGERESNTGELFF. CDR3 coding DNA: TGTGCCAGCGGTGAGCGGGAGTCGAACACCGGGGAGCTGTTTTTT.

In this sample, this clonotype turned up a few times. The chain combines TRBV20-1 with TRBJ2-3, with 11 positions matching TRBD2. V was pared by 6 bases and J by 9 bases, with 8 bases of the junction left unmatched. The CDR3 covers 13 residues. Per germline, CDR1 DFQATT and CDR2 SNEGSKA (reference sequence). CDR3 DNA sequence: TGCAGTGCCCACGGGACTAGCGGTGTCACGCAGTATTTT. Protein product: CSAHGTSGVTQYF.

CDR3 in DNA: TGCGCCAGCAGCCCCTCGGGAGTACAGGTCCCAGATACGCAGTATTTT. The encoded protein is CASSPSGVQVPDTQYF. The chain employs TRBV5-1 and TRBJ2-3; possible D gene TRBD2, 6 bases. Trimming removed 4 bases from V and 4 bases from J, with 19 bases in between. CDR3 size: 16 residues. CDR1 is SGHRS, CDR2 YFSETQ, per germline.

The J gene is TRBJ2-7, the V gene TRBV2; the D gene is possibly TRBD1 (5 bases). The V end lost 3 bases, the J end lost 7 bases, and 10 bases lay between the germline ends. CDR3 length: 12 residues. Germline CDR1 reads SNHLY; CDR2 reads FYNNEI. The CDR3 coding sequence is TGTGCCAGCAGTGACCTGGGGCCGGAGCAGTACTTC. This gives the protein CASSDLGPEQYF.

This clonotype was observed at least ten times. This chain's CDR3 is CSAREWTGNEQYF. The DNA of the CDR3 is TGCAGTGCTAGAGAGTGGACAGGGAACGAGCAGTACTTC. V and J are TRBV20-1 and TRBJ2-7; 8 positions match TRBD1. The CDR3 length is 13 residues. J was trimmed by 5 bases and V by 0 bases; bases with no gene match: 3. Germline V lookup: CDR1 DFQATT, CDR2 SNEGSKA (reference sequence).

The chain uses TRBV20-1 and TRBJ2-3, with unresolved D. Germline CDR1 DFQATT, CDR2 SNEGSKA (reference sequence). This CDR3 is 13 amino acids long. V was pared by 2 bases and J by 4 bases, with 10 bases between. CDR3 sequence (DNA): TGCAGTGCTAGACCCCTAGTGGCAGATACGCAGTATTTT. Its protein is CSARPLVADTQYF.

This clonotype was counted ten times or more. V and J are TRBV12-3 or TRBV12-4 and TRBJ2-3; TRBD2 is a possible D gene (6 bases). The length of the CDR3 is 15 residues. V shed 4 bases and J shed 2 bases, with 13 bases lying between them. The CDR3 coding sequence is TGTGCCAGCAGTTGGGGGACTGGCTCCACAGATACGCAGTATTTT. Protein: CASSWGTGSTDTQYF.

The V gene is TRBV5-1, the J gene TRBJ2-5; 15 nucleotides line up with TRBD2. CDR1 SGHRS and CDR2 YFSETQ come from the germline V gene. The V segment lost 4 bases and the J segment 5 bases; nucleotides outside the gene matches: 9. This CDR3 has 17 amino acids. CDR3 DNA sequence: TGCGCCAGCAGCCCCCCCGGACTAGCGGGGGGGCCGGAGACCCAGTACTTC. Amino acids: CASSPPGLAGGPETQYF.

This clonotype has a count of ten or more. The chain combines TRBV28 with TRBJ2-3; 10 bases agree with TRBD2. The ends lost 6 bases at V and 1 base at J; junction bases unmatched: 1. This CDR3 region has 14 residues. Germline V gives CDR1 MDHEN, CDR2 SYDVKM. In nucleotides, the CDR3 is TGTGCCAGCAGAGGGACTAGCGGCACAGATACGCAGTATTTT. This sequence encodes CASRGTSGTDTQYF.

The chain carries TRBV5-1 and TRBJ1-5; 9 nucleotides align to TRBD1. With V trimmed by 4 bases and J by 7 bases, 9 bases remained unmatched. There are 15 residues in the CDR3. Germline loops: CDR1 SGHRS, CDR2 YFSETQ. The CDR3 DNA reads TGCGCCAGCAGCCCACAGGGGGCGCGGGGCCAGCCCCAGCATTTT. Its translation is CASSPQGARGQPQHF.

The sample holds a few counts of this clonotype. This chain connects TRBV11-2 to TRBJ2-3; 12 bases fit TRBD2. This CDR3 has 18 residues. Germline V gene sequence: CDR1 SGHAT, CDR2 FQNNGV. Trimming cost V 5 bases and J 4 bases; bases outside gene matches: 13. The CDR3 bases are TGTGCCAGCAGCCAACTAGCGGGGGGTTGGTCCTCAGCAGATACGCAGTATTTT. Its protein product is CASSQLAGGWSSADTQYF.

Turning to this clonotype: A clone one base away is much larger, so this may be a read error. V usage is TRBV18 and J usage is TRBJ2-7; TRBD2 aligns across 9 bases. Germline CDR1 is KGHSH and CDR2 is LQKENI. CDR3 size: 14 residues. In DNA form, the CDR3 reads TGTGCCAGCTCACCCGTAGCGGGAGTCGCCGAGCATTACTTC. Protein sequence: CASSPVAGVAEHYF.